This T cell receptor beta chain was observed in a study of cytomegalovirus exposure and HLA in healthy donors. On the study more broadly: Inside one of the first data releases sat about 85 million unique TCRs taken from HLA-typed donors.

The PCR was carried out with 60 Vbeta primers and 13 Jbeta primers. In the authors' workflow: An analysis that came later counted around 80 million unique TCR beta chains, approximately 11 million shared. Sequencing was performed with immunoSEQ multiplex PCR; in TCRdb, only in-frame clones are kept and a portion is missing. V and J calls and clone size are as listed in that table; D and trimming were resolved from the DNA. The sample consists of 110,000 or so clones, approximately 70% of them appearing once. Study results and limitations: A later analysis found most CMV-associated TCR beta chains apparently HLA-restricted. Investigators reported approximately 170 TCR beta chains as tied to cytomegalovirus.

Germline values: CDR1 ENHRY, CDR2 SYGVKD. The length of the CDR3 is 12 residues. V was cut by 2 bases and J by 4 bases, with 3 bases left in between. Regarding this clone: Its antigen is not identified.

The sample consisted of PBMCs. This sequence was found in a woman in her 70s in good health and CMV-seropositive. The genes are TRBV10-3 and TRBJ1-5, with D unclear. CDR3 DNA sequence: TGTGCCATCAGTGAGCAGAATCAGCCCCAGCATTTT. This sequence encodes CAISEQNQPQHF.